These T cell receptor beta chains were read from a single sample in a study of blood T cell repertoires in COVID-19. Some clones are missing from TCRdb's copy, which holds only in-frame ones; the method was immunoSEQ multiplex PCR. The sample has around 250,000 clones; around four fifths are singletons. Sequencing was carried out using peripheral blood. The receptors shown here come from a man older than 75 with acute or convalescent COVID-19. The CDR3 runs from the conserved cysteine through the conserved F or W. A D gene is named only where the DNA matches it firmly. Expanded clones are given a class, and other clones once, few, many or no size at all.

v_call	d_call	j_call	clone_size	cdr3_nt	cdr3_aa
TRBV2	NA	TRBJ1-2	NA	TGTGCCAGCACGGTAGACAGGACCAGCACCCGGATCCATGGCTACACCTTC	CASTVDRTSTRIHGYTF
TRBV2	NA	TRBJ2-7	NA	TGTGCCAGCACTGACGGTTCCTACGAGCAGTACTTC	CASTDGSYEQYF
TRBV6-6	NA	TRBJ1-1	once	TGTGCCAGCAGAGTAGGCGGGGAGAACACTGAAGCTTTCTTT	CASRVGGENTEAFF
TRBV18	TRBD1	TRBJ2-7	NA	TGTGCCAGCTCACCACGATGGGACAGGGACTCCGAGCAGTACTTC	CASSPRWDRDSEQYF
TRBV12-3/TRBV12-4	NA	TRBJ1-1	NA	TGTGCCAGCAGTAGAGGCACTGAAGCTTTCTTT	CASSRGTEAFF
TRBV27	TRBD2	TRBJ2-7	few	TGTGCCAGCCGGCGGACTAGTTACTACGAGCAGTACTTC	CASRRTSYYEQYF
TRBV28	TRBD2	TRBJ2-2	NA	TGTGCCAGCAGTTTAGGCCCCTCACTAGCGGGAGGCGGGGAGCTGTTTTTT	CASSLGPSLAGGGELFF
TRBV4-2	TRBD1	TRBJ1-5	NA	TGTGCCAGCAGCCGACAATTTACAGGGGCCATTCAACCCCAGCATTTT	CASSRQFTGAIQPQHF
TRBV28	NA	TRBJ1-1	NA	TGTGCCAGCAGGAACTATAACACTGAAGCTTTCTTT	CASRNYNTEAFF
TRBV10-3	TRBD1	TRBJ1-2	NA	TGTGCCATCAGTGAGAGGGGACAGGGGATGGCCTATGGCTACACCTTC	CAISERGQGMAYGYTF
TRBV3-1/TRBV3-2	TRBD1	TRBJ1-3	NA	TGTGCCAGCAGCCCCCGGACAGGGCAAGACACCATATATTTT	CASSPRTGQDTIYF
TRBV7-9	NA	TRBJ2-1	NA	TGTGCCAGCAGCTCAGTCGCGGCCGCCCGCTCCTACAATGAGCAGTTCTTC	CASSSVAAARSYNEQFF
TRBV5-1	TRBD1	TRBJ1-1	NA	TGCGCCAGCACCAGGACAGGGGGCACTGAAGCTTTCTTT	CASTRTGGTEAFF
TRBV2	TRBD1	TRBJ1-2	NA	TGTGCCAGCAGTGAATCGTGGGGACAGGACTCCTATGGCTACACCTTC	CASSESWGQDSYGYTF
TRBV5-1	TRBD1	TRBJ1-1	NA	TGCGCCAGCAGCTTCGAGACAGGGGAAGCTTTCTTT	CASSFETGEAFF
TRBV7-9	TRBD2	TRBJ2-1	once	TGTGCCAGCAGCTTTTGGGGACTAAACAATGAGCAGTTCTTC	CASSFWGLNNEQFF
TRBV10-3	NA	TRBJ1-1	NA	TGTGCCATCAGTGCTACAGGGAACACTGAAGCTTTCTTT	CAISATGNTEAFF
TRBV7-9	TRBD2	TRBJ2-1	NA	TGTGCCAGCAGCTATACTAGCGGGGGGGCGAGTAATGAGCAGTTCTTC	CASSYTSGGASNEQFF
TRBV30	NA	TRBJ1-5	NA	TGTGCCTGGGGCCCCAGGGGTGATCAGCCCCAGCATTTT	CAWGPRGDQPQHF
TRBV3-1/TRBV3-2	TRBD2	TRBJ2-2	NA	TGTGCCAGCAGCCCGGGACTAGCGGGAGGGACGGCCGGGGAGCTGTTTTTT	CASSPGLAGGTAGELFF
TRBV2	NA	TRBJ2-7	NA	TGTGCCAGCAGTCTGGGGCCAGGGACCTACGAGCAGTACTTC	CASSLGPGTYEQYF
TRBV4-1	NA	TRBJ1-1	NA	TGCGCCAGCAGCCAAGTAGACCCCTCCGGAGTCCAGGGTTTCAGGACTGAAGCTTTCTTT	CASSQVDPSGVQGFRTEAFF
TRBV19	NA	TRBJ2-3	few	TGTGCCAGTAGCCCGAGGGAAAATACGCAGTATTTT	CASSPRENTQYF
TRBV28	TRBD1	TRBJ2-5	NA	TGTGCCAGCAGTTTCATAGGACAGGGGCGAGAGACCCAGTACTTC	CASSFIGQGRETQYF
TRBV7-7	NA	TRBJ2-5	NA	TGTGCTAGCAGCTTAGGAGGGGGAGAGACCCAGTACTTC	CASSLGGGETQYF
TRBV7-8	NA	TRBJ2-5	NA	TGTGCCAGCAGCACCGGACAAGGCATGACCCAGTACTTC	CASSTGQGMTQYF
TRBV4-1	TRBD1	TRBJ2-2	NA	TGCGCCAGCAGCCAGGGACAGGGTACCGGGGAGCTGTTTTTT	CASSQGQGTGELFF
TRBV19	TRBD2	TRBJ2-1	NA	TGTGCCAGTAGTATGAGTATGGCGGGGGGGCTTCTGGGGCAGTTCTTC	CASSMSMAGGLLGQFF
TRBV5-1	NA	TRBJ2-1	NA	TGCGCCAGCAGCTTGGACTCCTCCTACAATGAGCAGTTCTTC	CASSLDSSYNEQFF
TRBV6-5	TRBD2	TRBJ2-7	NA	TGTGCCAGCGCGATCGGGGGGGACTACGAGCAGTACTTC	CASAIGGDYEQYF
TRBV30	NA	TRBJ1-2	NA	TGTGCCTGGAGTCGGGAGAACTATGGCTACACCTTC	CAWSRENYGYTF
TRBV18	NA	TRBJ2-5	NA	TGTGCCAGCTCACCACTTCCTAGTGCACAAGAGACCCAGTACTTC	CASSPLPSAQETQYF
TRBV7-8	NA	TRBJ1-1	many	TGTGCCAGCAGCTTAGCCGAGATGAACACTGAAGCTTTCTTT	CASSLAEMNTEAFF
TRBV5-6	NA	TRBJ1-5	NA	TGTGCCAGCAGCTTGGGCACTGTCCCCGTCCAGCATTTT	CASSLGTVPVQHF
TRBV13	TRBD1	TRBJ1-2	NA	TGTGCCAGCAGCTTATTTTCAGGGGGCGGGTATGGCTACACCTTC	CASSLFSGGGYGYTF
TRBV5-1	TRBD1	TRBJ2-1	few	TGCGCCAGCAGCTTGGCCGGCAGGGGGCTCGACGGTGAGCAGTTCTTC	CASSLAGRGLDGEQFF
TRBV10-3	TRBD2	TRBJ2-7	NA	TGTGCCATCGGGACTAGCGGACCCGAGCAGTACTTC	CAIGTSGPEQYF
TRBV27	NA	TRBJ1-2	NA	TGTGCCAGCAGTTTAGGGGGCGGAGCCGTAGGAGGCTACACCTTC	CASSLGGGAVGGYTF
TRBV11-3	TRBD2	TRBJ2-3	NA	TGTGCCAGCAGCTTACTTAGCGGGGGAACGCAGTATTTT	CASSLLSGGTQYF
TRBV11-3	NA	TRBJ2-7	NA	TGTGCCAGCAGCCAGGGGGGCAGGTACGAGCAGTACTTC	CASSQGGRYEQYF
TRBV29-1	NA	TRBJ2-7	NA	TGCAGCGTTGAAGCGACGGGCTACGAGCAGTACTTC	CSVEATGYEQYF
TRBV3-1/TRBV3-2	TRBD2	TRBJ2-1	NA	TGTGCCAGCAGCCAAGGGGCGGGAGGGCCCAATGAGCAGTTCTTC	CASSQGAGGPNEQFF
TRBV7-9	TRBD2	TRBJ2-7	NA	TGTGCCAGCAGCTGGGCTAGCGGGAGCTCCTACGAGCAGTACTTC	CASSWASGSSYEQYF
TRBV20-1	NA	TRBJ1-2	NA	TGCAGTGCTAGACCCATCGAGGCCGAGATCTTC	CSARPIEAEIF
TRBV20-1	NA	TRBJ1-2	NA	TGCAGTGCTACCGGGGGGGCTGGCTACACCTTC	CSATGGAGYTF
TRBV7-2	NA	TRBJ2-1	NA	TGTGCCAGCAGCTTAGCCCCCGGACTCAATGAGCAGTTCTTC	CASSLAPGLNEQFF
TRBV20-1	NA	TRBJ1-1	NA	TGCAGTGCTCGGTTGTCCGAAGCTTTCTTT	CSARLSEAFF